This note documents a single T cell receptor (beta chain) sequence. V was pared by 3 bases and J by 8 bases, with 13 bases of the junction left unmatched. Per germline, CDR1 KGHSH and CDR2 LQKENI. The CDR3 length is 16 residues. This sample was included in a study of blood T cell repertoires in COVID-19. Looking at the study overall: Donors in the United States, Italy and Spain gave samples during acute or convalescent COVID-19. T cells, B-cell-depleted T cells, or PBMCs provided the cDNA or gDNA that served as material.

Authors' analysis steps: Researchers report that nucleated cell counts were estimated from reference gene primer amplification. Only in-frame clones appear in the TCRdb table, and some are missing; sequencing was by immunoSEQ multiplex PCR. For V, J and clone size, that table is used; D and trimming come from the DNA. This table holds 87,000 or so clones, roughly 84% found once. Sequencing used peripheral blood. This rearrangement joins TRBV18 to TRBJ2-1; 7 nucleotides line up with TRBD1. This clonotype was sampled from an elderly woman with acute or convalescent COVID-19. The DNA for the CDR3 is TGTGCCAGCTCACCCAGAATGGGACAGTGGCCTCATGAGCAGTTCTTC. Its translation: CASSPRMGQWPHEQFF.